The 32 T cell receptor beta chains below were found in one sample sequenced in a study of STAT5B mutations in CD4+ large granular lymphocyte leukemia (dated by TCRdb to between 2021 and 2023). Libraries were constructed by the immunoSEQ multiplex PCR assay. TCRdb holds this immuneACCESS table with in-frame rearrangements only. Some clones are missing; in checked studies, unresolved V genes explain under half, and the rest has no known cause. The sample includes about 48,000 clones, with under 80% observed a single time. The ten largest clones take up 1.5% to 1.9% of the sample. Specimen: CD4+ T cells from blood buffy coats. These receptor sequences come from a human donor in good health.

The V call is TRBV7-2, the J call TRBJ2-3, with 8 bases identical to TRBD2. Germline-derived CDR1 and CDR2 are SGHTA and FQGNSA. The V and J ends lost 5 bases and 2 bases, in that order; junction bases with no gene match: 3. The CDR3 contains 14 residues. CDR3 nucleotides: TGTGCCAGCAGCCCTGGACTAGCCACAGATACGCAGTATTTT. Its translation: CASSPGLATDTQYF.

The J gene is TRBJ1-2, the V gene TRBV10-3; D is perhaps TRBD1 (5 bases). The CDR3 covers 16 residues. The ends were cut back, 0 bases at V and 1 base at J, with 12 bases in the middle. From germline, CDR1 is ENHRY and CDR2 SYGVKD. CDR3 sequence: CAISESGRARNYGYTF. The CDR3 DNA sequence: TGTGCCATCAGTGAGTCTGGCAGGGCTCGTAACTATGGCTACACCTTC.

V is TRBV29-1 and J is TRBJ1-5; D gene ambiguous. The CDR3 totals 14 residues. CDR1 SQVTM and CDR2 ANQGSEA come from the germline V gene. The germline V and J ends were trimmed by 2 bases and 4 bases, with 12 bases remaining between them. CDR3 in DNA: TGCAGCGTTGAACTCTCGGACGGAAATCAGCCCCAGCATTTT. The encoded protein is CSVELSDGNQPQHF. Full variable domain (missing parts from reference TRBV29-1 and TRBJ1-5): SAVISQKPSRDICQRGTSLTIQCQVDSQVTMMFWYRQQPGQSLTLIATANQGSEATYESGFVIDKFPISRPNLTFSTLTVSNMSPEDSSIYLCSVELSDGNQPQHFGDGTRLSIL.

On this clone itself: Other DNA sequences in this specimen translate into the identical CDR3. The rearrangement links TRBV19 to TRBJ1-2; D gene unclear. The V end was cut by 4 bases, the J end by 5 bases, with 2 bases between. Looked up from germline, CDR1 is LNHDA and CDR2 is SQIVND (reference sequence). The CDR3 contains 10 residues. The CDR3 spells CASSSYGYTF. CDR3 DNA: TGTGCCAGTAGTAGTTATGGCTACACCTTC. The full variable domain, its missing parts supplied by reference TRBV19 and TRBJ1-2, is DGGITQSPKYLFRKEGQNVTLSCEQNLNHDAMYWYRQDPGQGLRLIYYSQIVNDFQKGDIAEGYSVSREKKESFPLTVTSAQKNPTAFYLCASSSYGYTFGSGTRLTVV.

V is TRBV6-5 and J is TRBJ1-2; D possibly corresponds to TRBD1 (5 bases). V was trimmed by 6 bases and J by 4 bases, leaving 15 bases between them. This CDR3 has 14 residues. Germline CDR1 reads MNHEY; CDR2 reads SVGAGI. CDR3 region: CASSFNRDSYGYTF. The CDR3 nucleotides read TGTGCCAGCAGCTTTAACCGGGACTCCTATGGCTACACCTTC.

V is TRBV6-4 and J is TRBJ2-3, with D perhaps being TRBD1 or TRBD2 (5 bases each). The CDR3 covers 17 residues. Germline V lookup: CDR1 MRHNA, CDR2 SNTAGT. V lost 2 bases and J lost 0, with 15 bases in between. In nucleotides, the CDR3 is TGTGCCAGCAGTGACACGTTGGTTGGGGGTAGCACAGATACGCAGTATTTT. This encodes CASSDTLVGGSTDTQYF.

This clone was recorded a few times. CDR3 in amino acids: CASSLIRGGATDTQYF. The CDR3, as DNA: TGTGCCAGCAGCTTAATTCGGGGGGGGGCAACAGATACGCAGTATTTT. This chain joins TRBV7-6 and TRBJ2-3; 8 bases are a match to TRBD2. The CDR3 has 16 amino acids. CDR1 is SGHVS, CDR2 FNYEAQ, per germline. With 2 bases clipped from V and 3 bases from J, the junction kept 7 bases outside the gene matches.

This clone has only a few counts. V gene TRBV29-1 combines with J gene TRBJ1-1, with unresolved D. The CDR3 totals 12 residues. V shed 7 bases and J shed 0 bases, with 9 bases lying between them. From germline, CDR1 is SQVTM and CDR2 ANQGSEA. CDR3 sequence reads: CSGGEMNTEAFF. CDR3 DNA: TGCAGCGGTGGGGAGATGAACACTGAAGCTTTCTTT.

CDR3 nucleotide sequence: TGTGCCAGCAGTGACCTGTGGCGGGGGGGCGGAGAGACCCAGTACTTC. Encoded protein: CASSDLWRGGGETQYF. This rearrangement joins TRBV6-1 to TRBJ2-5; 9 bases map to TRBD2. Germline V gene sequence: CDR1 MNHNS, CDR2 SASEGT. J was trimmed by 4 bases and V by 3 bases; bases with no gene match: 9. This CDR3 is built from 16 residues.

This clone has just a few counts. The V call is TRBV6-6, the J call TRBJ1-2; D is perhaps TRBD1 (5 bases). Germline V CDR1 and CDR2: MNHNY, SVGAGI (reference sequence). The CDR3 spans 14 residues. V was pared by 4 bases and J by 7 bases, with 16 bases between. CDR3 loop: CASSSDNLISGYTF. CDR3 sequence (DNA): TGTGCCAGCAGTTCGGACAATTTGATTTCTGGCTACACCTTC.

The chain has TRBV10-3 and TRBJ1-5; 8 bases line up with TRBD1. This CDR3 spans 14 amino acids. Losses at the gene ends were 5 bases for V and 3 bases for J; bases not matched to a gene: 3. CDR1 ENHRY and CDR2 SYGVKD come from the germline V gene. The chain's CDR3 is CAISRGQDNQPQHF. Here the CDR3 DNA reads TGTGCCATCAGTCGGGGACAGGACAATCAGCCCCAGCATTTT.

The rearrangement links TRBV9 to TRBJ1-4, with D possibly being TRBD1 (6 bases). Germline V gene sequence: CDR1 SGDLS, CDR2 YYNGEE. CDR3 length: 14 amino acids. Deletions cut 1 base from V and 12 bases from J, with 16 bases between. The CDR3 loop is CASSVSGDLQELFF. CDR3 sequence (DNA): TGTGCCAGCAGCGTATCAGGGGACCTCCAGGAACTGTTTTTT.

The chain links TRBV4-1 to TRBJ2-3; D call uncertain. The length of the CDR3 is 14 residues. The germline V gene has CDR1 MGHRA and CDR2 YSYEKL. Trimming left V 1 base short and J 2 bases short, with 7 bases between. CDR3 in DNA: TGCGCCAGCAGCCAAGGAGATTCCACAGATACGCAGTATTTT. Translated: CASSQGDSTDTQYF.

This chain connects TRBV5-1 to TRBJ1-2; D remains ambiguous. Per germline, CDR1 SGHRS and CDR2 YFSETQ. CDR3 size: 13 residues. The V end was cut by 2 bases, the J end by 6 bases, with 11 bases between. CDR3 in amino acids: CASSLRAGDGYTF. The DNA for the CDR3 is TGCGCCAGCAGCTTAAGGGCAGGTGATGGCTACACCTTC.

J is TRBJ1-2 and V is TRBV4-1; no definite D call. The ends were cut back, 0 bases at V and 7 bases at J, with 18 bases in the middle. The V gene's germline CDR1 is MGHRA and CDR2 YSYEKL. CDR3 length: 16 amino acids. The CDR3 sequence: CASSQDEFPTSSGYTF. The CDR3 coding sequence is TGCGCCAGCAGCCAAGATGAATTCCCCACGAGCAGTGGCTACACCTTC.

The chain recombines TRBV5-1 with TRBJ2-3; 13 bases are a match to TRBD2. CDR1 and CDR2 (germline): SGHRS, YFSETQ. This CDR3 contains 16 residues. V dropped 4 bases and J dropped 6; count of bases not matched to a gene: 8. Here the CDR3 reads CASSPKTSGGPDTQYF. In DNA form, the CDR3 reads TGCGCCAGCAGCCCGAAGACTAGCGGGGGGCCCGATACGCAGTATTTT. Combining the CDR3 with reference TRBV5-1 and TRBJ2-3 gives the whole variable domain KAGVTQTPRYLIKTRGQQVTLSCSPISGHRSVSWYQQTPGQGLQFLFEYFSETQRNKGNFPGRFSGRQFSNSRSEMNVSTLELGDSALYLCASSPKTSGGPDTQYFGPGTRLTVL.

The chain carries TRBV15 and TRBJ2-1; 10 nucleotides align to TRBD2. Germline CDR1 LNHNV, CDR2 YYDKDF (reference sequence). The CDR3 contains 17 residues. With 1 base clipped from V and 9 bases from J, the junction kept 12 bases outside the gene matches. In DNA, the CDR3 is TGTGCCACCAGCAGAGTCTGGGCTAGCGGGGGACGAGGTGAGCAGTTCTTC. Translated: CATSRVWASGGRGEQFF.

This clone has just a few counts. The chain has TRBV19 and TRBJ2-7; the D gene is possibly TRBD1 (5 bases). The V and J ends lost 5 bases and 4 bases respectively, with 15 bases between them. This CDR3 spans 14 amino acids. CDR1 is LNHDA, CDR2 SQIVND, per germline (reference sequence). The CDR3 coding sequence is TGTGCCAGTAGTTCTTACGCAGGGCAGTACGAGCAGTACTTC. Protein product: CASSSYAGQYEQYF.

V is TRBV7-6 and J is TRBJ2-5, with D possibly TRBD1 on 6 matching bases. Germline V gene lookup returns CDR1 SGHVS and CDR2 FNYEAQ. This CDR3 is 13 amino acids long. The V gene lost 4 bases and the J gene lost 5 bases, with 11 bases spanning the gap. Here the CDR3 DNA reads TGTGCCAGCAGCTACACACAGGGTGAGACCCAGTACTTC. It is translated as CASSYTQGETQYF.

CDR3 sequence (DNA): TGTGCCAGCAGCCCTTACAGGGGGCCTAGCACAGATACGCAGTATTTT. The encoded protein is CASSPYRGPSTDTQYF. The chain employs TRBV7-6 and TRBJ2-3; 9 bases are a match to TRBD1. The V and J ends lost 5 bases and 0 bases, in that order; junction bases with no gene match: 6. Germline V gene sequence: CDR1 SGHVS, CDR2 FNYEAQ. The CDR3 is 16 amino acids.

The V and J genes are TRBV6-1 and TRBJ2-4, with D possibly TRBD1 on 7 matching bases. Trimming pared 4 bases from V and 0 bases from J, leaving 10 bases between. The V gene's germline CDR1 is MNHNS and CDR2 SASEGT. This CDR3 is built from 15 residues. Here the CDR3 DNA reads TGTGCCAGCAGTGGACAGGGACTAGCCAAAAACATTCAGTACTTC. Protein sequence: CASSGQGLAKNIQYF.

The gene calls are TRBV18 and TRBJ1-1; 10 positions match TRBD1. This CDR3 region has 13 residues. Per the germline V gene, CDR1 is KGHSH and CDR2 is LQKENI. J gave up 6 bases and V 3 bases, and 1 base lay outside the gene matches. The CDR3 DNA is TGTGCCAGCTCACCGGGACAGGGGTCTGAAGCTTTCTTT. This encodes CASSPGQGSEAFF.

This clone was seen only a few times. The chain recombines TRBV6-6 with TRBJ2-1; 7 bases fit TRBD1. CDR3 length: 16 residues. With 7 bases clipped from V and 0 bases from J, the junction kept 9 bases outside the gene matches. CDR1 and CDR2 from the germline V gene are MNHNY and SVGAGI (reference sequence). CDR3 sequence: CASILGGQSSYNEQFF. The CDR3 nucleotides are TGTGCCAGCATTTTAGGGGGCCAAAGCTCCTACAATGAGCAGTTCTTC.

This chain connects TRBV30 to TRBJ2-6, with D possibly being TRBD2 (5 bases). The CDR3 length is 14 residues. CDR1 is GTSNPN and CDR2 is SVGIG in the germline V gene (reference sequence). V was shortened by 5 bases and J by 0 bases, with 8 bases between the two germline ends. As DNA, the CDR3 is TGTGCCTGGTCGAGGGACTCTGGGGCCAACGTCCTGACTTTC. This encodes CAWSRDSGANVLTF.

The table lists this clone with a few counts. The chain carries TRBV7-3 and TRBJ1-1; D not certain. This CDR3 has 13 residues. Germline assignment: CDR1 SGHTA and CDR2 FQGTGA. With 5 bases removed from V and 9 bases from J, the gap between germline ends came to 16 bases. The CDR3 protein is CASSPTAAAKAFF. The CDR3, as DNA: TGTGCCAGCAGCCCCACGGCGGCGGCTAAAGCTTTCTTT.

A single count supports this clone. The genes are TRBV28 and TRBJ1-2; D possibly corresponds to TRBD1 (6 bases). CDR3 length: 14 amino acids. Deletions cut 6 bases from V and 2 bases from J, with 13 bases between. The V gene's germline CDR1 is MDHEN and CDR2 SYDVKM. Written as DNA, the CDR3 is TGTGCCAGCAGCCGAACAACAGGGAACTATGGCTACACCTTC. This sequence encodes CASSRTTGNYGYTF.

The chain employs TRBV30 and TRBJ2-2; 10 bases agree with TRBD2. The CDR3 is 21 residues long. V lost 4 bases, J lost 1 base, and 21 bases stayed unmatched. In germline, CDR1 is GTSNPN, CDR2 SVGIG (reference sequence). The CDR3 bases are TGTGCCTGGATGAGGCTCGGAGCGGGGGGGTGGTTTAGTCTGAACACCGGGGAGCTGTTTTTT. This translates into CAWMRLGAGGWFSLNTGELFF.

V and J are TRBV5-1 and TRBJ1-4; D is unresolved. Trimming took off 4 bases at V and 8 bases at J, with 6 bases between the two ends. The CDR3 has 11 amino acids. Germline V lookup: CDR1 SGHRS, CDR2 YFSETQ. The CDR3 is CASSHNEKLFF. The CDR3 nucleotides are TGCGCCAGCAGCCATAACGAAAAACTGTTTTTT.

The rearrangement uses TRBV5-8 and TRBJ2-1; D remains ambiguous. CDR1 is SGHTS, CDR2 YDEGEE, per germline. Trimming took 1 base from V and 2 from J, leaving 13 bases between them. This CDR3 spans 16 amino acids. CDR3 nucleotides: TGTGCCAGCAGCTTGTCAGGTGGGTCGGCCTACAATGAGCAGTTCTTC. Translating gives CASSLSGGSAYNEQFF.

This sequence joins TRBV7-8 and TRBJ1-5; 9 nucleotides agree with TRBD1. CDR1 and CDR2 from the germline V gene are SGHVS and FQNEAQ. After removal of 1 base from V and 4 bases from J, the junction contained 5 bases not matched to a gene. The CDR3 consists of 16 residues. For the CDR3, the DNA is TGTGCCAGCAGCTTAGGGACGGGACAGGGAAATCAGCCCCAGCATTTT. Translated, it gives CASSLGTGQGNQPQHF.

The V gene is TRBV28, the J gene TRBJ1-5; no clear D. The CDR3 is 12 amino acids. Deletions cut 7 bases from V and 4 bases from J, with 8 bases between. CDR1 is MDHEN, CDR2 SYDVKM, per germline. This chain's CDR3 is CASIKGNQPQHF. DNA of the CDR3: TGTGCCAGCATTAAGGGTAATCAGCCCCAGCATTTT.

The CDR3 region is CASSLADRGWNGYTF. The CDR3 DNA reads TGTGCCAGCAGCTTAGCTGACAGGGGGTGGAATGGCTACACCTTC. V is TRBV7-9 and J is TRBJ1-2, with TRBD1 matching over 9 bases. The CDR3 spans 15 residues. CDR1 SEHNR and CDR2 FQNEAQ come from the germline V gene (reference sequence). J was trimmed by 6 bases and V by 0 bases; bases with no gene match: 5. The entire variable domain, with the rest obtained from reference TRBV7-9 and TRBJ1-2, is as follows: DTGVSQNPRHKITKRGQNVTFRCDPISEHNRLYWYRQTLGQGPEFLTYFQNEAQLEKSRLLSDRFSAERPKGSFSTLEIQRTEQGDSAMYLCASSLADRGWNGYTFGSGTRLTVV.